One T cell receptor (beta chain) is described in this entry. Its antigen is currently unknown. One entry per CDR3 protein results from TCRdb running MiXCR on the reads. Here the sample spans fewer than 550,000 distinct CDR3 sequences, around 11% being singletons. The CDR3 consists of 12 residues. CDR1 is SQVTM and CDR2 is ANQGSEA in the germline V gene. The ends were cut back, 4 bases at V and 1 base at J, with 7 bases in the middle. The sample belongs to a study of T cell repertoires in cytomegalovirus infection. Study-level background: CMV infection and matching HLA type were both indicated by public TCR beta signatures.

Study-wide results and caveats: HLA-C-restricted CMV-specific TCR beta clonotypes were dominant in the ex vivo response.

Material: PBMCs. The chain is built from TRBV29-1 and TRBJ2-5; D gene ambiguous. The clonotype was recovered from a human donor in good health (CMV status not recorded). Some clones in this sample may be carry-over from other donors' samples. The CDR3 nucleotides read TGCAGCGTTGCCGAGCTCCAAGAGACCCAGTACTTC. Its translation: CSVAELQETQYF. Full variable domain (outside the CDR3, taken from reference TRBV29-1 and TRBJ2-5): SAVISQKPSRDICQRGTSLTIQCQVDSQVTMMFWYRQQPGQSLTLIATANQGSEATYESGFVIDKFPISRPNLTFSTLTVSNMSPEDSSIYLCSVAELQETQYFGPGTRLLVL.